This T cell receptor beta chain is from a study of blood T cell repertoires in COVID-19. Overall study context: Whether acute or convalescent, the COVID-19 samples came from the United States, Italy and Spain.

Original analysis: For nucleated cells, counts were estimated from reference gene primer amplification. The protocol was immunoSEQ multiplex PCR, while the TCRdb copy is restricted to in-frame clones and leaves out a portion. V and J calls and clone size are given by that table; D and trimming were obtained from the DNA. The sample has about 380,000 clones; 85% to 90% are singletons. Trimming removed 6 bases at V and 0 bases at J, with 9 bases between. Germline lookup yields CDR1 SNHLY and CDR2 FYNNEI. The CDR3 spans 14 residues. Adults between roughly 18 and 89 years of age took part from 24 US areas. Cohort 3 recovery required two negative PCRs, clearance, or symptom resolution.

This chain uses TRBV2 with TRBJ1-5, with D possibly TRBD1 on 5 matching bases. Sequencing used PBMCs or T cells enriched from blood (not recorded which). The sequence was obtained from a woman aged 18 to 35 who had recovered from COVID-19. The CDR3 region is CASRGPHSNQPQHF. CDR3 DNA sequence: TGTGCCAGCAGGGGGCCGCATAGCAATCAGCCCCAGCATTTT.